A selection of T cell receptor beta chains follows, all from one sample in a study of T cells in Graves' hyperthyroidism and ophthalmopathy. A single record per CDR3 protein comes from TCRdb applying MiXCR to the multiplex PCR reads. This sample yields hundreds of thousands of distinct CDR3 sequences, of which more than 14% are seen a single time; around an eighth belongs to the top ten. The sample taken for sequencing was blood. These receptors were taken from a woman between 45 and 65 years old with Graves' ophthalmopathy. The CDR3 runs from the conserved cysteine through the conserved F or W. The D gene is left open where the match is weak. Expanded clones get a size class; other rows say once, few or many, or leave the size out.

>TRBV5-1|-|many|TRBJ2-7
TGCGCCAGCACCCTGTCGGGGGGCGGGAGTCCCTCCTACGAGCAGTACTTC
CASTLSGGGSPSYEQYF
>TRBV3-1|TRBD2|-|TRBJ2-2
TGTGCCAGCAGCCAAGAGGCTCCCTGGACTAGCGGATACACCGGGGAGCTGTTTTTT
CASSQEAPWTSGYTGELFF
>TRBV5-8|-|many|TRBJ2-3
TGTGCCAGCAGCTTCGTGGACAGAAGCACAGATACGCAGTATTTT
CASSFVDRSTDTQYF
>TRBV5-6|-|-|TRBJ2-7
TGTGCCAGCAGCTTGGGGTTAGGGTCCTACAATGAGCAGTACTTC
CASSLGLGSYNEQYF
>TRBV6-5|-|many|TRBJ1-5
TGTGCCAGCAGTTACTCAGGGGGTAGCGGCAATCAGCCCCAGCATTTT
CASSYSGGSGNQPQHF
>TRBV24-1|-|many|TRBJ2-5
TGTGCCACCAGTGATTCAAGACTTAAAGAGACCCAGTACTTC
CATSDSRLKETQYF
>TRBV9|-|-|TRBJ2-2
TGTGCCAGCAGCGTAGTGTCAGGAGGGAACACCGGGGAGCTGTTTTTT
CASSVVSGGNTGELFF
>TRBV4-1|TRBD2|-|TRBJ2-1
TGCGCCAGCAGCCAAACTAGCGGGAGATCGCAGTTCTTC
CASSQTSGRSQFF
>TRBV7-6|TRBD2|many|TRBJ2-7
TGTGCCAGCAGCGAATTAGCGGGAGTGATTTCCTACGAGCAGTACTTC
CASSELAGVISYEQYF
>TRBV27|-|-|TRBJ2-2
TGTGCCAGCACCCCAAAGAAAACTAACGCGAACACCGGGGAGCTGTTTTTT
CASTPKKTNANTGELFF
>TRBV15|TRBD2|few|TRBJ2-1
TGTGCCACCAGCAGAGCGGGAGGATGGGCTAGCGGGAGGGCCGGGAACAATGAGCAGTTCTTC
CATSRAGGWASGRAGNNEQFF
>TRBV30|-|many|TRBJ1-1
TGTGCCTGGACCCCTGTGAACACTGAAGCTTTCTTT
CAWTPVNTEAFF
>TRBV19|-|-|TRBJ1-4
TGTGCCAGTAGTATTGGTCGGACAACTAATGAAAAACTGTTTTTT
CASSIGRTTNEKLFF
>TRBV9|-|many|TRBJ2-3
TGTGCCAGCAGCGTAGAACGGGGGACCTACACAGATACGCAGTATTTT
CASSVERGTYTDTQYF
>TRBV28|-|-|TRBJ2-6
TGTGCCAGCAGTTTCGCGGGACAGTCCTTCGGGGCCAACGTCCTGACTTTC
CASSFAGQSFGANVLTF
>TRBV7-2|TRBD1|many|TRBJ2-1
TGTGCCAGCAGCCTCCGACAGGGGGTGGGAAATGAGCAGTTCTTC
CASSLRQGVGNEQFF